The 2 T cell receptor beta chains in this list originate from one sample, sequenced in a study of blood T cell repertoires in COVID-19 (dated by TCRdb to 2018 to 2021). Library preparation used the immunoSEQ multiplex PCR assay. TCRdb mirrors the immuneACCESS table, restricted to in-frame sequences. Some clones are absent from its copies; in checked studies, under half trace to an unresolved V gene, and the reason for the others is unknown. The sample table lists more than 100,000 clones, about 89% of them with a count of one. The top ten clones comprise 25% to 35% of the sample. Source material: peripheral blood. These receptors were taken from a woman in her seventies with acute or convalescent COVID-19.

This clone came up a few times. V is TRBV4-1 and J is TRBJ2-3, with D hard to call. CDR1 and CDR2 from the germline V gene are MGHRA and YSYEKL. The CDR3 totals 13 residues. V was cut by 4 bases and J by 4 bases, with 9 bases left in between. DNA for the CDR3: TGCGCCAGCAGCCCCCCGCCAGCAGATACGCAGTATTTT. It codes for CASSPPPADTQYF.

Only a few counts were recorded for this clone. The chain is built from TRBV19 and TRBJ1-1; D ambiguous. The CDR3 sequence is 17 residues long. Germline loops: CDR1 LNHDA, CDR2 SQIVND (reference sequence). Trimming took 4 bases from V and 0 from J, leaving 18 bases between them. CDR3 sequence reads: CASSTARSQNVNTEAFF. The CDR3 DNA reads as TGTGCCAGTAGTACCGCGCGGTCTCAGAATGTGAACACTGAAGCTTTCTTT.